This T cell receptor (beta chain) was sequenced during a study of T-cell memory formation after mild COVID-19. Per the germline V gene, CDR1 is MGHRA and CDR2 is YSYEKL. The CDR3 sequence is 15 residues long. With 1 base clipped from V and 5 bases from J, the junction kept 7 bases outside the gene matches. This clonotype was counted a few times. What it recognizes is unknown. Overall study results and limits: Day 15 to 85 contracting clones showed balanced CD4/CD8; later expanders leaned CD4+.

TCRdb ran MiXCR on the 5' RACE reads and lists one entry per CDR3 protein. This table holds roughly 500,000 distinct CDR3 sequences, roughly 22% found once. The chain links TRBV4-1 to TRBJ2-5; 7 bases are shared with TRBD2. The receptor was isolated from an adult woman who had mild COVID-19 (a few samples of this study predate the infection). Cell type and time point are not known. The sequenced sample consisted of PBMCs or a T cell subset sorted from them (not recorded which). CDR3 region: CASSQVPQGGETQYF. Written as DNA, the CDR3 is TGCGCCAGCAGCCAAGTACCCCAGGGAGGGGAGACCCAGTACTTC.